The clone carrying this T cell receptor (beta chain) was observed many times. Its antigen is currently unknown. The junction differs from germline at one of its ends, possibly a read error. The data belong to a study of T-cell reconstitution after alpha-beta-depleted transplantation in children. Regarding the study as a whole: It was reported that alpha-beta T cells came from several hundred expanded graft clones (about two months after transplant). By one year post-transplant, T-cell counts and diversity largely arose from T cells that were newly produced. There were some patients whose high TCRbeta diversity at day 60 came from surviving recipient T cells and thymic progenitors.

Unique molecular identifiers featured in how the TCRbeta library was prepared. One entry per CDR3 protein results from TCRdb running MiXCR on the PCR reads. The table includes approximately 300,000 distinct CDR3 sequences, around a tenth detected once. Germline CDR1 is SSHAT and CDR2 is FNYEAQ (reference sequence). This CDR3 contains 16 residues. The receptor was derived from a male patient aged 2-10 years who had a stem cell transplant for chronic granulomatous disease, so the T cells may come from the graft donor. This chain uses TRBV7-7 with TRBJ2-5, with 10 bases aligning to TRBD2. This specimen was peripheral blood, taken 180 days after TCRalphabeta/CD19-depleted stem cell transplant. Written as DNA, the CDR3 is TGTGCTAGCAGCCCCCCAAGCGGGGGGGCCGAAGAGACCCAGTACTTC. It is translated as CASSPPSGGAEETQYF.